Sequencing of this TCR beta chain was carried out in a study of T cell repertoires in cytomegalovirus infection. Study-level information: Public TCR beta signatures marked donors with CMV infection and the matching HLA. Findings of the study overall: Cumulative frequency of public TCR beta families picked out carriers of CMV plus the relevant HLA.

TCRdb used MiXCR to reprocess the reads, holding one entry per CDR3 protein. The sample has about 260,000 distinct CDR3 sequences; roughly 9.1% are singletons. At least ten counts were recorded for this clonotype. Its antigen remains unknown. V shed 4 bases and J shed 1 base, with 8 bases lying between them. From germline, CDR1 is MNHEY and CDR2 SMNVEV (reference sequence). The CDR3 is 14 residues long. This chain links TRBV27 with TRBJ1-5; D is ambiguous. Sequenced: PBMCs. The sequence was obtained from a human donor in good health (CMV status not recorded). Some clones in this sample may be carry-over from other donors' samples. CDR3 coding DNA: TGTGCCAGCAGTTCAGGACTGAGCAATCAGCCCCAGCATTTT. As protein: CASSSGLSNQPQHF.